A selection of T cell receptor beta chains follows, all from one sample in a study of blood T cell repertoires in COVID-19. TCRdb keeps only in-frame clones here, not all; method: immunoSEQ multiplex PCR. The sample shows a few hundred thousand clones, roughly 80% of them seen only once. The specimen sequenced was peripheral blood. The receptors come from an elderly woman with active or convalescent COVID-19. The CDR3 runs from the conserved cysteine through the conserved F or W. The D gene is left open where the match is weak. Not all rows give a size; the values are once, few, many and, for expanded clones, a class.

J: TRBJ2-7; D: TRBD1; size: -; V: TRBV18; DNA: TGTGCCAGCTCACCGATGGGGACAGGGAGCGAGCAGTACTTC; CDR3: CASSPMGTGSEQYF
J: TRBJ2-7; D: TRBD2; size: -; V: TRBV27; DNA: TGTGCCAGCAGGAGACTAGCGGGAGTTTACGAGCAGTACTTC; CDR3: CASRRLAGVYEQYF
J: TRBJ1-2; D: -; size: -; V: TRBV18; DNA: TGTGCCAGCTCACCGGACAGTTACTATGGCTACACCTTC; CDR3: CASSPDSYYGYTF
J: TRBJ2-5; D: TRBD1; size: -; V: TRBV5-1; DNA: TGCGCCAGCAGCTCGGCAGGGGGCGAAGGAGAGACCCAGTACTTC; CDR3: CASSSAGGEGETQYF
J: TRBJ2-7; D: -; size: -; V: TRBV7-9; DNA: TGTGCCAGCAGCTTAACAACAGGGCCCTACGAGCAGTACTTC; CDR3: CASSLTTGPYEQYF
J: TRBJ2-6; D: -; size: -; V: TRBV28; DNA: TGTGCCAGCAGTCTAGGTGGGGCCAACGTCCTGACTTTC; CDR3: CASSLGGANVLTF
J: TRBJ1-2; D: TRBD1; size: -; V: TRBV10-3; DNA: TGTGCCATCAGTGGAACCGGGACAGGGCTAAGGGGCTACACCTTC; CDR3: CAISGTGTGLRGYTF
J: TRBJ2-4; D: -; size: -; V: TRBV7-9; DNA: TGTGCCAGCAGCTTATCAGCCGGCCTAGAGGCCAAAAACATTCAGTACTTC; CDR3: CASSLSAGLEAKNIQYF
J: TRBJ2-1; D: TRBD1; size: -; V: TRBV19; DNA: TGTGCCAGTAGTATTCGGGGACAGGGTCTCGACAATGAGCAGTTCTTC; CDR3: CASSIRGQGLDNEQFF
J: TRBJ2-1; D: TRBD1; size: -; V: TRBV5-4; DNA: TGTGCCAGCAGCATACCGGGACAGGGGGGCAATGAGCAGTTCTTC; CDR3: CASSIPGQGGNEQFF
J: TRBJ1-5; D: -; size: -; V: TRBV5-6; DNA: TGTGCCAGCAGCAGCAGGGGTTATAGCAATCAGCCCCAGCATTTT; CDR3: CASSSRGYSNQPQHF
J: TRBJ2-2; D: TRBD2; size: -; V: TRBV5-1; DNA: TGCGCCACCGCCACCTTAGCGGGAGCAGGCACCGGGGAGCTGTTTTTT; CDR3: CATATLAGAGTGELFF
J: TRBJ1-1; D: TRBD1; size: -; V: TRBV3-1/TRBV3-2; DNA: TGTGCCAGCAGCCTTCAAGGGGGCGGTACTGAAGCTTTCTTT; CDR3: CASSLQGGGTEAFF
J: TRBJ2-7; D: TRBD2; size: -; V: TRBV11-3; DNA: TGTGCCAGCAGCCGTCACGGGGGGGCCGGCGAGCAGTACTTC; CDR3: CASSRHGGAGEQYF
J: TRBJ2-1; D: TRBD2; size: -; V: TRBV3-1/TRBV3-2; DNA: TGTGCCAGCAGCCACCTAGCGGGAGACAATGAGCAGTTCTTC; CDR3: CASSHLAGDNEQFF
J: TRBJ1-6; D: TRBD1; size: -; V: TRBV4-3; DNA: TGCGCCAGCAGCCAAGGCCGGACAGGGCCCAATTCACCCCTCCACTTT; CDR3: CASSQGRTGPNSPLHF
J: TRBJ2-3; D: -; size: -; V: TRBV4-2; DNA: TGTGCCAGCAGCCAAGATTGGGGGGCAGATACGCAGTATTTT; CDR3: CASSQDWGADTQYF
J: TRBJ2-7; D: TRBD2; size: few; V: TRBV19; DNA: TGTGCCAGTAGTATAGGGGGTTCGGGTAGCGGGAGCTACGAGCAGTACTTC; CDR3: CASSIGGSGSGSYEQYF
J: TRBJ2-3; D: TRBD2; size: -; V: TRBV9; DNA: TGTGCCAGCAGCGTAGGCGGGAGCACCACAGATACGCAGTATTTT; CDR3: CASSVGGSTTDTQYF
J: TRBJ2-1; D: TRBD1; size: -; V: TRBV18; DNA: TGTGCCAGCTCACCACCCGGGACAGGGCCCTACAATGAGCAGTTCTTC; CDR3: CASSPPGTGPYNEQFF
J: TRBJ1-1; D: -; size: -; V: TRBV7-9; DNA: TGTGCCAGCAGCTTAGGAGGGTTTGAAGCTTTCTTT; CDR3: CASSLGGFEAFF
J: TRBJ2-7; D: TRBD1; size: -; V: TRBV7-6; DNA: TGTGCCAGCAGCGATTTCGGGACAGGGATCTACGAGCAGTACTTC; CDR3: CASSDFGTGIYEQYF
J: TRBJ1-5; D: -; size: -; V: TRBV10-2; DNA: TGCGCCAGCAGTGAGTTTAACATAGCAGCCAATCAGCCCCAGCATTTT; CDR3: CASSEFNIAANQPQHF
J: TRBJ2-1; D: TRBD2; size: -; V: TRBV25-1; DNA: TGTGCCAGCGCCGGGACTAGTGTCGATGAGCAGTTCTTC; CDR3: CASAGTSVDEQFF
J: TRBJ2-1; D: -; size: few; V: TRBV19; DNA: TGTGCCAGTAGTATAGCGGGGGACCTCTCCTACAATGAGCAGTTCTTC; CDR3: CASSIAGDLSYNEQFF
J: TRBJ2-7; D: TRBD1; size: -; V: TRBV4-1; DNA: TGCGCCAGCAGCCAAGGGGTACAGGGGCCCTACGAGCAGTACTTC; CDR3: CASSQGVQGPYEQYF
J: TRBJ2-6; D: -; size: -; V: TRBV5-1; DNA: TGCGCCAGCAGCATCTCAGGGGCCTTGAACTCTGGGGCCAACGTCCTGACTTTC; CDR3: CASSISGALNSGANVLTF